Listed here are 30 T cell receptor beta chains from one sample, sequenced in a study of T-cell reconstitution after alpha-beta-depleted transplantation in children (dated by TCRdb to the mid-2010s). The sample's treatment or condition, from its label and the paper: allogeneic hematopoietic cell transplantation with graft depleted of TCRalphabeta T cells and CD19 B cells. Libraries were made using PCR. Sequencing instrument: Illumina HiSeq 2500. Molecular barcoding was employed in the preparation of TCR libraries, with unique molecular identifiers being used to normalize TCRbeta repertoire quantification. Using fastp trimming at Q25 and MiXCR clonotype assembly, TCRdb reanalyzed the public sequencing data and kept in-frame beta chains. Duplicate CDR3 protein sequences are folded into a single record with the most common DNA and genes. The sample table records more than 200,000 distinct CDR3 sequences; about 8.7% of these occur just once. 35% of the sample belongs to the ten largest clones.

The sample consisted of PBMCs, mostly from graft donor cells, taken 360 days after TCRalphabeta/CD19-depleted stem cell transplant. The receptor source for this set is a male patient aged 2 to 9 who had a stem cell transplant for acute myeloid leukemia, so the T cells may come from the graft donor.

Only a few counts were recorded for this clonotype. The chain is built from TRBV6-5 and TRBJ2-7; TRBD1 aligns across 10 bases. Trimming cost V 4 bases and J 1 base; bases outside gene matches: 7. CDR3 length: 16 residues. The germline V gene has CDR1 MNHEY and CDR2 SVGAGI. The CDR3 DNA follows: TGTGCCAGCAGTTCAATACCGGGACAGGGGTCCTACGAGCAGTACGTC. Its translation: CASSSIPGQGSYEQYV.

The rearrangement links TRBV6-5 to TRBJ2-5, with D maybe TRBD2 (6 bases). This CDR3 comprises 15 residues. V lost 1 base and J lost 2, with 11 bases in between. Germline CDR1 reads MNHEY; CDR2 reads SVGAGI. The CDR3 loop reads CASSYLGLRQETQYF. In DNA form, the CDR3 reads TGTGCCAGCAGTTACTTGGGACTCCGTCAAGAGACCCAGTACTTC.

This clonotype was counted at least ten times. The chain employs TRBV12-3 or TRBV12-4 and TRBJ2-5, with D perhaps TRBD2 (5 bases). This CDR3 comprises 16 residues. The V end was cut by 2 bases, the J end by 4 bases, with 17 bases between. The CDR3 DNA follows: TGTGCCAGCAGTTTAAGCGGCAGACACCAAGTAGAGACCCAGTACTTC. Translating it yields CASSLSGRHQVETQYF.

This clonotype was counted only a few times. The V gene is TRBV5-1, the J gene TRBJ1-1, with D maybe TRBD1 (5 bases). The V and J ends lost 0 bases and 1 base respectively, with 7 bases between them. This CDR3 spans 14 amino acids. Germline V CDR1 and CDR2: SGHRS, YFSETQ. CDR3 protein: CASSLEGENTEAFF. In DNA form, the CDR3 reads TGCGCCAGCAGCTTGGAAGGGGAGAACACTGAAGCTTTCTTT.

The table lists this clonotype with a few counts. The CDR3 is CSAGGGVKQNIQYF. The CDR3 nucleotides read TGCAGTGCCGGGGGCGGGGTGAAGCAAAACATTCAGTACTTC. V is TRBV20-1 and J is TRBJ2-4, with D possibly being TRBD1 or TRBD2 (6 bases each). CDR1 is DFQATT, CDR2 SNEGSKA, per germline (reference sequence). This CDR3 comprises 14 residues. The V gene lost 6 bases and the J gene lost 5 bases, with 17 bases spanning the gap.

The chain links TRBV7-9 to TRBJ1-1; the D gene is possibly TRBD1 (6 bases). V was clipped by 6 bases and J by 6 bases, with 11 bases between them. In germline, CDR1 is SEHNR, CDR2 FQNEAQ (reference sequence). The CDR3 is made up of 12 amino acids. The CDR3 loop is CASRGGGAEAFF. CDR3 DNA sequence: TGTGCCAGCAGAGGGGGGGGCGCTGAAGCTTTCTTT.

This clonotype was observed a handful of times. The rearrangement links TRBV20-1 to TRBJ2-1; D gene ambiguous. The CDR3 covers 14 residues. The germline CDR1 and CDR2 sequences are DFQATT and SNEGSKA (reference sequence). The germline V and J ends were trimmed by 0 bases and 5 bases, with 11 bases remaining between them. Here the CDR3 DNA reads TGCAGTGCTAGAGATCTCTACGACCACAATGAGCAGTTCTTC. Translation gives CSARDLYDHNEQFF.

This clonotype was found a few times. V is TRBV18 and J is TRBJ2-1; TRBD2 matches 7 bases. From germline, CDR1 is KGHSH and CDR2 LQKENI. This CDR3 has 17 residues. V was clipped by 4 bases and J by 6 bases; unmatched bases: 15. The CDR3 DNA follows: TGTGCCAGCTCACTAAACACACCAGGGAGGGAAGGCAATGAGCAGTTCTTC. Translation: CASSLNTPGREGNEQFF.

This clonotype was observed many times. The chain is built from TRBV20-1 and TRBJ2-7, with 8 positions matching TRBD1. Germline V gene lookup returns CDR1 DFQATT and CDR2 SNEGSKA (reference sequence). Unmatched junction bases numbered 6, after V lost 2 bases and J lost 3 bases. The CDR3 sequence is 14 residues long. CDR3 in DNA: TGCAGTGCTAGACCCTTAGGGACAGGCTACGAGCAGTACGTC. Translation gives CSARPLGTGYEQYV.

This clonotype was counted only a few times. The rearrangement uses TRBV5-1 and TRBJ2-1; no clear D gene. The V gene's germline CDR1 is SGHRS and CDR2 YFSETQ. The germline V and J ends were trimmed by 1 base and 2 bases, with 13 bases remaining between them. This CDR3 spans 16 amino acids. The CDR3 nucleotides are TGCGCCAGCAGCTTGTTCGGGTCCCGGGCCTACAATGAGCAGTTCTTC. Its translation is CASSLFGSRAYNEQFF.

This clonotype has a count of ten or more. Compared with germline, one end of the junction differs, possibly owing to a read error. The chain links TRBV12-3 or TRBV12-4 to TRBJ2-2; D possibly corresponds to TRBD1 (6 bases). The CDR3 spans 15 residues. The chain's CDR3 is CASSLGGSNTGELFF. CDR3 nucleotide sequence: TGTGCCAGCAGCTTAGGGGGATCGAACACCGGGGAGCTGTTTTTT.

A few counts support this clonotype. The gene calls are TRBV3-1 and TRBJ2-3; D is undetermined. This CDR3 comprises 14 residues. The ends were cut back, 2 bases at V and 4 bases at J, with 10 bases in the middle. Per germline, CDR1 LGHDT and CDR2 YNNKEL (reference sequence). The CDR3 region has the DNA TGTGCCAGCAGCCAACGCGGTGGAGCAGATACGCAGTATTTT. Its translation is CASSQRGGADTQYF.

This clonotype was detected a few times. The V gene is TRBV20-1, the J gene TRBJ2-2; TRBD1 is a possible D gene (6 bases). Germline V lookup: CDR1 DFQATT, CDR2 SNEGSKA (reference sequence). V was clipped by 6 bases and J by 1 base, with 21 bases between them. This CDR3 spans 17 amino acids. CDR3: CSARAMTGFENTGELFF. Here the CDR3 DNA reads TGCAGTGCGCGGGCTATGACAGGTTTCGAGAACACCGGGGAGCTGTTTTTT.

The rearrangement joins TRBV4-1 to TRBJ2-5, with D unresolved. V was trimmed by 1 base and J by 0 bases, leaving 12 bases between them. The CDR3 is 16 amino acids. Germline assignment: CDR1 MGHRA and CDR2 YSYEKL. This CDR3 reads CASSQASVLYQETQYF. CDR3 nucleotides: TGCGCCAGCAGCCAAGCCTCAGTACTATACCAAGAGACCCAGTACTTC.

This rearrangement joins TRBV12-3 or TRBV12-4 to TRBJ2-4, with D perhaps TRBD2 (7 bases). V lost 3 bases to trimming and J lost 2 bases, with 11 bases between them. CDR3 length: 15 amino acids. The CDR3 is CASSFEGGPKNIQYF. DNA for the CDR3: TGTGCCAGCAGTTTCGAGGGGGGGCCCAAAAACATTCAGTACTTC.

The rearrangement links TRBV5-1 to TRBJ1-1, with 9 positions matching TRBD1. CDR3 length: 17 amino acids. V gave up 3 bases and J gave up 0 bases; unmatched junction bases: 9. CDR1 is SGHRS, CDR2 YFSETQ, per germline. The CDR3 reads CASSYHRGRDVNTEAFF. CDR3 DNA: TGCGCCAGCAGCTACCACAGGGGGCGGGACGTGAACACTGAAGCTTTCTTT.

This clonotype was observed many times. The V and J genes are TRBV5-1 and TRBJ2-1, with 8 bases matching TRBD2. The germline V gene has CDR1 SGHRS and CDR2 YFSETQ. J gave up 5 bases and V 4 bases, and 8 bases lay outside the gene matches. The length of the CDR3 is 15 residues. The CDR3 bases are TGCGCCAGCAGCCACCTAGCGGGTGGAGACAATGAGCAGTTCTTC. Encoded protein: CASSHLAGGDNEQFF.

In this sample, this clonotype turned up a few times. The genes are TRBV6-1 and TRBJ1-5; D gene uncertain. The CDR3 is 13 residues long. Germline loops: CDR1 MNHNS, CDR2 SASEGT. Trimming took off 6 bases at V and 9 bases at J, with 15 bases between the two ends. The CDR3 loop is CASRSDGIGPQHF. DNA for the CDR3: TGTGCCAGCAGATCGGACGGGATTGGGCCCCAGCATTTT.

This clonotype was found many times. This rearrangement joins TRBV7-6 to TRBJ2-1; D ambiguous. The length of the CDR3 is 15 residues. In germline, CDR1 is SGHVS, CDR2 FNYEAQ. With 2 bases removed from V and 7 bases from J, the gap between germline ends came to 15 bases. Written as DNA, the CDR3 is TGTGCCAGCAGCTTATTTCGCGGCCCCAGGAATGAGCAGTTCTTC. Translation: CASSLFRGPRNEQFF.

The chain links TRBV12-3 or TRBV12-4 to TRBJ1-5, with no clear D. Trimming pared 6 bases from V and 3 bases from J, leaving 9 bases between. There are 13 residues in the CDR3. Here the CDR3 reads CASSEGHNQPQHF. CDR3 in DNA: TGTGCCAGCAGCGAGGGTCACAATCAGCCCCAGCATTTT.

This clonotype was detected only a few times. The V and J genes are TRBV12-3 or TRBV12-4 and TRBJ2-7; TRBD1 matches at 8 bases. This CDR3 comprises 14 residues. Unmatched junction bases numbered 10, after V lost 7 bases and J lost 5 bases. CDR3 sequence (DNA): TGTGCCAGCACCCCGGACAGGGCTTTACACGAGCAGTACTTC. Protein sequence: CASTPDRALHEQYF.

In the case of this clonotype: The junction departs from germline at one end; a sequencing error may be responsible. The CDR3: CCASFLAGKSYEQYF. The CDR3 DNA follows: TGCTGTGCTAGTTTCCTAGCGGGGAAATCCTACGAGCAGTACTTC. The chain joins TRBV20-1 to TRBJ2-7; 9 bases match TRBD2. CDR3 length: 15 amino acids. The germline V gene has CDR1 DFQATT and CDR2 SNEGSKA (reference sequence).

The chain links TRBV28 to TRBJ2-3; D might be TRBD1 or TRBD2, each matching 5 bases. Deletions cut 6 bases from V and 0 bases from J, with 10 bases between. The germline CDR1 and CDR2 sequences are MDHEN and SYDVKM. The CDR3 consists of 14 residues. The CDR3 is CASRWGGSTDTQYF. The CDR3 DNA is TGTGCCAGCAGGTGGGGCGGGAGCACAGATACGCAGTATTTT.

This clonotype was detected many times. The chain has TRBV20-1 and TRBJ2-7; 10 bases map to TRBD1. V gave up 5 bases and J gave up 5 bases; unmatched junction bases: 9. The CDR3 extends over 14 amino acids. Germline V CDR1 and CDR2: DFQATT, SNEGSKA (reference sequence). The chain's CDR3 is CSASRQGARDEQYV. CDR3 nucleotides: TGCAGTGCTTCGAGACAGGGGGCTCGAGACGAGCAGTACGTC.

This clonotype was seen a handful of times. The chain has TRBV12-3 or TRBV12-4 and TRBJ1-2; the D gene is possibly TRBD1 (5 bases). V lost 3 bases, J lost 1 base, and 12 bases lay in between. The CDR3 is 15 residues long. Written as DNA, the CDR3 is TGTGCCAGCAGTTTCCGGGGCCAGCTTAACTATGGCTACACCTTC. It translates to CASSFRGQLNYGYTF.

The chain has TRBV7-2 and TRBJ2-3; either TRBD1 or TRBD2 may fit D (6 bases each). The V gene lost 1 base and the J gene lost 5 bases, with 16 bases spanning the gap. The CDR3 has 16 residues. In germline, CDR1 is SGHTA, CDR2 FQGNSA. CDR3 sequence reads: CASSLEGGRVGDTQYF. The CDR3 nucleotides read TGTGCCAGCAGCTTAGAGGGGGGCAGGGTTGGAGATACGCAGTATTTT.

CDR3 protein: CSARDSRMGEQFF. The CDR3 DNA reads as TGCAGTGCTAGAGATTCCCGAATGGGTGAGCAGTTCTTC. The chain uses TRBV20-1 and TRBJ2-1; D gene unclear. V lost 0 bases to trimming and J lost 9 bases, with 12 bases between them. In germline, CDR1 is DFQATT, CDR2 SNEGSKA (reference sequence). The CDR3 loop spans 13 amino acids.

This chain connects TRBV5-5 to TRBJ2-6; D gene ambiguous. The CDR3 has 15 residues. The ends were cut back, 0 bases at V and 0 bases at J, with 4 bases in the middle. Germline V gene data show CDR1 as SGHKS and CDR2 as YYEKEE (reference sequence). CDR3 in DNA: TGTGCCAGCAGCTTGGACTACTCTGGGGCCAACGTCCTGACTTTC. This encodes CASSLDYSGANVLTF.

This clonotype was recorded at least ten times. The rearrangement links TRBV4-3 to TRBJ2-7; no definite D call. V was trimmed by 0 bases and J by 0 bases, leaving 15 bases between them. The V gene's germline CDR1 is LGHNA and CDR2 YSLEER. The CDR3 is 17 residues long. The CDR3 DNA follows: TGCGCCAGCAGCCAAGATATGGAGACCCCGAGCTCCTACGAGCAGTACTTC. Translated: CASSQDMETPSSYEQYF.

This sequence joins TRBV12-3 or TRBV12-4 and TRBJ2-4; TRBD1 matches at 8 bases. This CDR3 has 14 amino acids. J was trimmed by 9 bases and V by 6 bases; bases with no gene match: 10. CDR3 loop: CASRLNRQGIIQYF. CDR3 coding DNA: TGTGCCAGCAGACTGAACAGACAGGGGATCATTCAGTACTTC.